These 15 T cell receptor beta chains came from one sample sequenced in a study of CD8+ T cells in alopecia areata. The sequencing template was cDNA reverse transcribed from extracted RNA. The table came from immunoSEQ multiplex PCR; TCRdb's copy has only in-frame clones and leaves some out. The sample holds 250,000 to 300,000 clones, over 45% seen once. The sample's treatment: oral pan-JAK inhibitor, 5-10 mg twice daily. The input for sequencing was CD4+ T cells sorted from blood, taken at week 24, from a patient treated with tofacitinib. The receptors originated from a human donor with alopecia areata.

This rearrangement joins TRBV18 to TRBJ2-3; 8 bases fit TRBD1. The CDR3 is 16 amino acids. Per the germline V gene, CDR1 is KGHSH and CDR2 is LQKENI. The V gene end was trimmed by 3 bases and the J gene end by 0 bases; junction bases not matched to a gene: 5. The CDR3 protein is CASSPRTGTSTDTQYF. The CDR3 DNA follows: TGTGCCAGCTCACCCCGGACAGGGACTAGCACAGATACGCAGTATTTT.

This clone occurred a few times. The chain links TRBV7-9 to TRBJ2-7, with 9 nucleotides matching TRBD1. The germline V gene has CDR1 SEHNR and CDR2 FQNEAQ (reference sequence). The CDR3 runs 12 residues. The V gene end was trimmed by 8 bases and the J gene end by 5 bases; junction bases not matched to a gene: 4. The CDR3 DNA reads as TGTGCCAGCTGGGACAGGGACAACGAGCAGTACTTC. Translation gives CASWDRDNEQYF.

J is TRBJ2-3 and V is TRBV29-1; the match to TRBD1 covers 7 bases. V was clipped by 7 bases and J by 4 bases; unmatched bases: 5. CDR1 and CDR2 (germline): SQVTM, ANQGSEA. The CDR3 totals 12 residues. CDR3 nucleotides: TGCAGCGAGGTGACAGGGTCAGATACGCAGTATTTT. Its protein product is CSEVTGSDTQYF.

This clone was seen just once. CDR3 sequence reads: CASRFTRGYNSPLHF. CDR3 sequence (DNA): TGTGCCTCCAGATTCACCAGGGGGTATAATTCACCCCTCCACTTT. This chain links TRBV30 with TRBJ1-6; 7 bases match TRBD1. The V gene's germline CDR1 is GTSNPN and CDR2 SVGIG (reference sequence). J gave up 4 bases and V 7 bases, and 10 bases lay outside the gene matches. CDR3 length equals 15 residues.

This clone has a single count. This chain links TRBV27 with TRBJ1-4; D uncertain. Per germline, CDR1 MNHEY and CDR2 SMNVEV (reference sequence). V was pared by 5 bases and J by 7 bases, with 11 bases between. The CDR3 totals 13 residues. CDR3 in amino acids: CASSRYPFEKLFF. In nucleotides, the CDR3 is TGTGCCAGCAGTCGCTACCCGTTTGAAAAACTGTTTTTT.

The chain uses TRBV7-2 and TRBJ1-6; D is undetermined. The CDR3 consists of 13 residues. Germline CDR1 reads SGHTA; CDR2 reads FQGNSA. Trimming took 6 bases from V and 5 from J, leaving 8 bases between them. This CDR3 is CASRTLHNSPLHF. CDR3 in DNA: TGTGCCAGCAGGACATTGCATAATTCACCCCTCCACTTT.

The chain has TRBV4-1 and TRBJ1-5, with D perhaps matching TRBD1 (5 bases). This CDR3 is 17 amino acids long. Looked up from germline, CDR1 is MGHRA and CDR2 is YSYEKL. The V gene lost 1 base and the J gene lost 3 bases, with 16 bases spanning the gap. The CDR3 protein is CASSQATARGLNQPQHF. The CDR3 DNA follows: TGCGCCAGCAGCCAAGCCACCGCACGGGGACTCAATCAGCCCCAGCATTTT.

Regarding this clone: The same CDR3 arises from other DNA sequences in this sample as well. The chain carries TRBV20-1 and TRBJ1-2, with D possibly TRBD1 on 5 matching bases. This CDR3 is 10 amino acids long. Trimming took off 3 bases at V and 6 bases at J, with 5 bases between the two ends. The V gene's germline CDR1 is DFQATT and CDR2 SNEGSKA (reference sequence). The CDR3 DNA reads TGCAGTGCTAGCAGGGATGGCTACACCTTC. This codes for CSASRDGYTF.

This chain uses TRBV7-2 with TRBJ2-7; D is perhaps TRBD1 (5 bases). The V gene lost 3 bases and the J gene lost 3 bases, with 9 bases spanning the gap. Germline CDR1 is SGHTA and CDR2 is FQGNSA. The CDR3 length is 13 residues. CDR3 sequence reads: CASSLGRFYEQYF. The CDR3 nucleotides read TGTGCCAGCAGCTTGGGGCGTTTCTACGAGCAGTACTTC. The full variable domain, in which reference TRBV7-2 and TRBJ2-7 provide the parts outside the CDR3, is GAGVSQSPSNKVTEKGKDVELRCDPISGHTALYWYRQSLGQGLEFLIYFQGNSAPDKSGLPSDRFSAERTGGSVSTLTIQRTQQEDSAVYLCASSLGRFYEQYFGPGTRLTVT.

A few counts support this clone. This sequence joins TRBV29-1 and TRBJ1-1, with D perhaps TRBD1 (5 bases). Trimming pared 3 bases from V and 5 bases from J, leaving 16 bases between. This CDR3 region has 14 residues. The germline CDR1 and CDR2 sequences are SQVTM and ANQGSEA. This chain's CDR3 is CSVEEPGRWTEAFF. CDR3 in DNA: TGCAGCGTTGAGGAACCGGGGCGGTGGACTGAAGCTTTCTTT.

The gene calls are TRBV29-1 and TRBJ1-2, with D perhaps matching TRBD1 (5 bases). Germline V lookup: CDR1 SQVTM, CDR2 ANQGSEA. Trimming took off 2 bases at V and 8 bases at J, with 21 bases between the two ends. This CDR3 is 15 amino acids long. CDR3 protein: CSVEKGPTNSWGYTF. Written as DNA, the CDR3 is TGCAGCGTTGAAAAGGGGCCCACAAACTCTTGGGGCTACACCTTC.

This clone was found a few times. The chain recombines TRBV7-2 with TRBJ2-1, with 10 nucleotides matching TRBD2. CDR1 and CDR2 (germline): SGHTA, FQGNSA. The CDR3 runs 17 residues. Trimming at V came to 0 bases and at J to 9 bases, leaving 11 bases not matched to a gene. The CDR3 region has the DNA TGTGCCAGCAGCTTAGCCCTCGGAGCGGGGGGGCAGGGTGAGCAGTTCTTC. This sequence encodes CASSLALGAGGQGEQFF. The whole variable domain, remainder taken from reference TRBV7-2 and TRBJ2-1, is GAGVSQSPSNKVTEKGKDVELRCDPISGHTALYWYRQSLGQGLEFLIYFQGNSAPDKSGLPSDRFSAERTGGSVSTLTIQRTQQEDSAVYLCASSLALGAGGQGEQFFGPGTRLTVL.

This clone came up a few times. The V gene is TRBV28, the J gene TRBJ2-2, with D unresolved. CDR3 length equals 13 residues. V was trimmed by 3 bases and J by 4 bases, leaving 6 bases between them. CDR1 MDHEN and CDR2 SYDVKM come from the germline V gene. The CDR3 sequence: CASSFVATGELFF. CDR3 DNA: TGTGCCAGCAGTTTCGTGGCCACCGGGGAGCTGTTTTTT.

This clone was counted once. The chain carries TRBV15 and TRBJ2-2; D is uncertain. This CDR3 is built from 16 residues. CDR1 and CDR2 from the germline V gene are LNHNV and YYDKDF (reference sequence). Deletions cut 0 bases from V and 4 bases from J, with 12 bases between. The CDR3 nucleotides are TGTGCCACCAGCAGAGATCGGACCTTGGGCACCGGGGAGCTGTTTTTT. Its translation: CATSRDRTLGTGELFF.

This sequence joins TRBV7-9 and TRBJ2-1; D might be TRBD1 (6 bases). Germline CDR1 SEHNR, CDR2 FQNEAQ (reference sequence). The V end was cut by 5 bases, the J end by 3 bases, with 8 bases between. CDR3 length: 13 amino acids. The CDR3 nucleotides are TGTGCCAGCAGCCACAGGGACTACAATGAGCAGTTCTTC. Translated, it gives CASSHRDYNEQFF.